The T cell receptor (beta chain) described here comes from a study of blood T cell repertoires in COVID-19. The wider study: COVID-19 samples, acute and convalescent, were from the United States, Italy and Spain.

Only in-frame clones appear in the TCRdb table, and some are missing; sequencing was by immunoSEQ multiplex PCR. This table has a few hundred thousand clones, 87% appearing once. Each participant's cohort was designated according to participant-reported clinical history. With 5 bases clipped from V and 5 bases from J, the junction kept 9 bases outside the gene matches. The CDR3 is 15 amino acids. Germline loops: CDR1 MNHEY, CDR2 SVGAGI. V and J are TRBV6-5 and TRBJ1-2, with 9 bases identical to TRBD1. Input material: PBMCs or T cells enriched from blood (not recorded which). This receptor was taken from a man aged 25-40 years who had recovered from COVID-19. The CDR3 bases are TGTGCCAGCAGTCCACAGGGGGCGTCACCTTATGGCTACACCTTC. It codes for CASSPQGASPYGYTF.